The entry below describes one T cell receptor (beta chain). The sample belongs to a study of blood T cell repertoires in COVID-19. There are 12 residues in the CDR3. CDR1 and CDR2 from the germline V gene are KGHDR and SFDVKD. Trimming removed 5 bases from V and 5 bases from J, with 9 bases in between. The method was immunoSEQ multiplex PCR; TCRdb's version includes in-frame clones alone and lacks a portion of them. There are approximately 300,000 clones in the sample; over 75% occur only once, and about 7% lies in the top ten. Sequencing was carried out using peripheral blood. The receptor's source is a woman younger than 45 with COVID-19, enrolled during active disease. The J gene is TRBJ2-7, the V gene TRBV24-1, with D perhaps TRBD1 (6 bases). The CDR3 region is CATSVQGDEQYF. CDR3 nucleotide sequence: TGTGCCACCAGTGTACAGGGAGACGAGCAGTACTTC.